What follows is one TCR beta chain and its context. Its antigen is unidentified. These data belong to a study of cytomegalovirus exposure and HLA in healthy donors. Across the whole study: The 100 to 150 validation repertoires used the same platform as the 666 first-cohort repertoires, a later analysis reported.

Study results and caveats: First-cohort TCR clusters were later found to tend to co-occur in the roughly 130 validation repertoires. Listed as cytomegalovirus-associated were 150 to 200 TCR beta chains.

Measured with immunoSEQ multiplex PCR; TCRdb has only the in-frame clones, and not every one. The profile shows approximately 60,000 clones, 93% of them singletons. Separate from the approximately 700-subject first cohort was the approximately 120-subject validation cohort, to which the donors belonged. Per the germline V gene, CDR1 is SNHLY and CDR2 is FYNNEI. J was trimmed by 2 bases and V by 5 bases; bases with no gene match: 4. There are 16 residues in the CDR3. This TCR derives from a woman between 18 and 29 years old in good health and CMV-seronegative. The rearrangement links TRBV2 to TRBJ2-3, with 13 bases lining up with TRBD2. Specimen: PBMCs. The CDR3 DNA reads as TGTGCCAGCAGTACAGGACTAGCGGGGGACACAGATACGCAGTATTTT. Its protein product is CASSTGLAGDTDTQYF.